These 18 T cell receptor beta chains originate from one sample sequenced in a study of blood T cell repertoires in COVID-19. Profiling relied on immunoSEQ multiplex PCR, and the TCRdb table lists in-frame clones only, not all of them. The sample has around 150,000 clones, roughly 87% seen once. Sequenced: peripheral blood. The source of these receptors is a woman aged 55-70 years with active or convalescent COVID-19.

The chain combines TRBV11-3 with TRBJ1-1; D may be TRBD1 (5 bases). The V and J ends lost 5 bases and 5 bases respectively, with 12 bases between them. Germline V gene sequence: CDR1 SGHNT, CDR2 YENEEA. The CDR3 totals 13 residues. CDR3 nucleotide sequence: TGTGCCAGCAGCCGACGGGGGGAAACTGAAGCTTTCTTT. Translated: CASSRRGETEAFF.

The CDR3 spells CASSSQGAPSSPLHF. CDR3 bases: TGTGCCAGCAGCTCCCAGGGGGCTCCCAGTTCACCCCTCCACTTT. V and J are TRBV7-9 and TRBJ1-6, with 8 bases fitting TRBD1. This CDR3 comprises 15 residues. J lost 9 bases, V lost 4 bases, and 8 bases had no gene match. Germline-derived CDR1 and CDR2 are SEHNR and FQNEAQ (reference sequence).

The CDR3 here is CASSYRGEDYGYTF. CDR3 nucleotide sequence: TGTGCCAGCAGTTACAGGGGGGAAGACTATGGCTACACCTTC. The genes are TRBV27 and TRBJ1-2; 8 nucleotides match TRBD1. CDR3 length equals 14 residues. The germline V gene has CDR1 MNHEY and CDR2 SMNVEV (reference sequence). The junction had 4 bases not matched to a gene; V was cut back by 4 bases and J by 3 bases.

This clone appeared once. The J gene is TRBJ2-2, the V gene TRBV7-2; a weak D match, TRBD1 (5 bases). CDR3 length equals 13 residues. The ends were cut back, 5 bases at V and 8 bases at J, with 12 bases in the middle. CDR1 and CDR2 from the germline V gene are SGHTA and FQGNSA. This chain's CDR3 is CASSIQVPGELFF. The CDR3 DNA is TGTGCCAGCAGCATACAGGTTCCGGGGGAGCTGTTTTTT. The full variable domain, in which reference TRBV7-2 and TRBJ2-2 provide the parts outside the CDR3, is GAGVSQSPSNKVTEKGKDVELRCDPISGHTALYWYRQSLGQGLEFLIYFQGNSAPDKSGLPSDRFSAERTGGSVSTLTIQRTQQEDSAVYLCASSIQVPGELFFGEGSRLTVL.

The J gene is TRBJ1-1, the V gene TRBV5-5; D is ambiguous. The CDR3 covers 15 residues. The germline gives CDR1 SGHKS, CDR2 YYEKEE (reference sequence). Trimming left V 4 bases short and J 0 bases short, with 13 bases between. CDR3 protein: CASSPFGEMNTEAFF. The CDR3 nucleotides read TGTGCCAGCAGCCCGTTCGGGGAGATGAACACTGAAGCTTTCTTT.

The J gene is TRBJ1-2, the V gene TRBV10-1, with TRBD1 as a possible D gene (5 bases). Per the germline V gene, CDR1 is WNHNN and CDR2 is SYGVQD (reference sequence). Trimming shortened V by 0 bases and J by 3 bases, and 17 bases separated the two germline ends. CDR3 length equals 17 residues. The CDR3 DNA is TGCGCCAGCAGTGAGTCTCCCCCGGCCAGGGTCGACTATGGCTACACCTTC. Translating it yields CASSESPPARVDYGYTF.

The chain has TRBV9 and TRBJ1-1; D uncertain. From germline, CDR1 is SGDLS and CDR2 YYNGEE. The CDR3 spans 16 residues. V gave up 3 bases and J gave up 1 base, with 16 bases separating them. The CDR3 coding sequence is TGTGCCAGCAGCGCCCCTGGGTCAGGTGGGAACACTGAAGCTTTCTTT. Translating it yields CASSAPGSGGNTEAFF.

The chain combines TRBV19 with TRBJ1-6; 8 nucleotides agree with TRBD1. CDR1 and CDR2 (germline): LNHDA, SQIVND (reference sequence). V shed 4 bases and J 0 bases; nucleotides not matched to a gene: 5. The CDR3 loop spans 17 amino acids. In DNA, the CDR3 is TGTGCCAGTAGTACCAACAGGGGGAGCTCCTATAATTCACCCCTCCACTTT. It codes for CASSTNRGSSYNSPLHF.

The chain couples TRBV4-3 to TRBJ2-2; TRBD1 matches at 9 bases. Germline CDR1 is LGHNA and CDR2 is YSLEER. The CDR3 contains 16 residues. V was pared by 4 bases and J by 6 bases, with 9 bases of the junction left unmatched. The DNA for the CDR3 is TGCGCCAGCAGCCGCACACAGGGGGCAGTGTCCGGGGAGCTGTTTTTT. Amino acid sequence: CASSRTQGAVSGELFF.

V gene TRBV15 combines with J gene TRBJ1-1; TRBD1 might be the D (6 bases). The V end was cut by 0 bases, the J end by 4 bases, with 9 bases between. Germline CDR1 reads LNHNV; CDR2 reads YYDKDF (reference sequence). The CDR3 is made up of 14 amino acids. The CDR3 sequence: CATSRDLGGTEAFF. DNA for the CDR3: TGTGCCACCAGCAGAGATCTAGGGGGCACTGAAGCTTTCTTT. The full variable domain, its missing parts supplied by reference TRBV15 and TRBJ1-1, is DAMVIQNPRYQVTQFGKPVTLSCSQTLNHNVMYWYQQKSSQAPKLLFHYYDKDFNNEADTPDNFQSRRPNTSFCFLDIRSPGLGDTAMYLCATSRDLGGTEAFFGQGTRLTVV.

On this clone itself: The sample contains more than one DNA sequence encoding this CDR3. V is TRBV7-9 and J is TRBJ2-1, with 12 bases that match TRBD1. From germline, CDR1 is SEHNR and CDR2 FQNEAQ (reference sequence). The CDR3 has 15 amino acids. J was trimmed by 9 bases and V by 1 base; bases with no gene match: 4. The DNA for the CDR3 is TGTGCCAGCAGCTTAGGGGACAGGGGGCACGGTGAGCAGTTCTTC. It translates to CASSLGDRGHGEQFF.

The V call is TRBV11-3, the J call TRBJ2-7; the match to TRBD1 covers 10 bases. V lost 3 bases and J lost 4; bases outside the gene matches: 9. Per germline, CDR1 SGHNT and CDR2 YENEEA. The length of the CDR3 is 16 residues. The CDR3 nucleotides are TGTGCCAGCAGCTTGGACACCGGGACAGGGGAATACGAGCAGTACTTC. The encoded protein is CASSLDTGTGEYEQYF.

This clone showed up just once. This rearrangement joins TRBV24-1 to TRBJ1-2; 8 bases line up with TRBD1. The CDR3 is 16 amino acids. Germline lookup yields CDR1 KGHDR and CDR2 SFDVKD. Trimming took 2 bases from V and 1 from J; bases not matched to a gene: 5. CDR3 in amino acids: CATSDSVDRVNYGYTF. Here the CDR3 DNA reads TGTGCCACCAGTGATTCAGTGGACAGGGTTAACTATGGCTACACCTTC.

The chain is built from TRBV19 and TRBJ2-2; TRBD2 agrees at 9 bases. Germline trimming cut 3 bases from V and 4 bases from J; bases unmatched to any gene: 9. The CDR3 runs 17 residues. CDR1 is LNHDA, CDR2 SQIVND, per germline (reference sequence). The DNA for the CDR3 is TGTGCCAGTAGTATCGGCGGGGGGGCCTTCGGCACCGGGGAGCTGTTTTTT. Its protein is CASSIGGGAFGTGELFF.

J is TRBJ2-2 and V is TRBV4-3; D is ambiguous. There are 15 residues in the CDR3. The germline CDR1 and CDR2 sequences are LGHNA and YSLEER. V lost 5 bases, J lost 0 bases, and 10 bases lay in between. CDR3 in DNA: TGCGCCAGCAGCACGACAATTACGAACACCGGGGAGCTGTTTTTT. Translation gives CASSTTITNTGELFF.

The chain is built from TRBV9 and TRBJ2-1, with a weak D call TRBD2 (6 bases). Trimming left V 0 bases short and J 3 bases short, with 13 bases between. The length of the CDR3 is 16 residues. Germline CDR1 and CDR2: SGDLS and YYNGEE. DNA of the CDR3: TGTGCCAGCAGCGTAGTCGGGGCGGGGAACTACAATGAGCAGTTCTTC. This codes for CASSVVGAGNYNEQFF. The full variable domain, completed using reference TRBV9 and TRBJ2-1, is DSGVTQTPKHLITATGQRVTLRCSPRSGDLSVYWYQQSLDQGLQFLIQYYNGEERAKGNILERFSAQQFPDLHSELNLSSLELGDSALYFCASSVVGAGNYNEQFFGPGTRLTVL.

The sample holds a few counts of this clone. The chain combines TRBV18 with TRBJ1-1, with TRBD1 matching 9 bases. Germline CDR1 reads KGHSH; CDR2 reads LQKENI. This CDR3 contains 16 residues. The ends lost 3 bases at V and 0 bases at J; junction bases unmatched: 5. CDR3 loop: CASSPAGQGMNTEAFF. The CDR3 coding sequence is TGTGCCAGCTCACCTGCGGGACAGGGAATGAACACTGAAGCTTTCTTT.

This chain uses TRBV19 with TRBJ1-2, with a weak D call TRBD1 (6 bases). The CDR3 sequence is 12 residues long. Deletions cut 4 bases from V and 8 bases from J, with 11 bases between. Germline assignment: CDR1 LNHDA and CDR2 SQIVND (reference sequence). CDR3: CASSTRGLGYTF. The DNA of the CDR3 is TGTGCCAGTAGTACCAGGGGTCTGGGCTACACCTTC.